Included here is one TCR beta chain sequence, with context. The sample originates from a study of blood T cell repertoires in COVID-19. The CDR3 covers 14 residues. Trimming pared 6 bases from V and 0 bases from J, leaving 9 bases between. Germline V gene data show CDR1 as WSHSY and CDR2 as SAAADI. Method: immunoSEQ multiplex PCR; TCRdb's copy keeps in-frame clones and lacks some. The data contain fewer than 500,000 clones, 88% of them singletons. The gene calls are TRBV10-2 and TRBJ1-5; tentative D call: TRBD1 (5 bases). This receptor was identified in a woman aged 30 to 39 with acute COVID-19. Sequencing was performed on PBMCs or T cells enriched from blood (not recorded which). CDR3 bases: TGCGCCAGCAGGGAGACAGTTAGCAATCAGCCCCAGCATTTT. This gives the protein CASRETVSNQPQHF.